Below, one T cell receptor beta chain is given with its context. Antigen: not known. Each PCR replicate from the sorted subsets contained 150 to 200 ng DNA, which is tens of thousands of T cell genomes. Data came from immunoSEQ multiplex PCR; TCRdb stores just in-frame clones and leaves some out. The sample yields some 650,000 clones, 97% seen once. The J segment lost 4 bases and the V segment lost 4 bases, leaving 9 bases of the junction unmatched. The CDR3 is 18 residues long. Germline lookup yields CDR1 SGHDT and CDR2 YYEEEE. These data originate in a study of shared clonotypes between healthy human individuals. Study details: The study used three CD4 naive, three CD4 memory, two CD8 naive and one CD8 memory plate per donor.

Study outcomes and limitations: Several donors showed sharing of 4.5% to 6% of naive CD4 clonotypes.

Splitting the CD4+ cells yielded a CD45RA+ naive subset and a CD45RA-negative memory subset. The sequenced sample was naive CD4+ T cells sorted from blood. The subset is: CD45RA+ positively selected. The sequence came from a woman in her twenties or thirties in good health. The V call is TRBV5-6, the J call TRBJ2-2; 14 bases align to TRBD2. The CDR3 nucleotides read TGTGCCAGCAGCCTGGGGACTAGCGGGAGTCGCGGCACCGGGGAGCTGTTTTTT. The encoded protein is CASSLGTSGSRGTGELFF.